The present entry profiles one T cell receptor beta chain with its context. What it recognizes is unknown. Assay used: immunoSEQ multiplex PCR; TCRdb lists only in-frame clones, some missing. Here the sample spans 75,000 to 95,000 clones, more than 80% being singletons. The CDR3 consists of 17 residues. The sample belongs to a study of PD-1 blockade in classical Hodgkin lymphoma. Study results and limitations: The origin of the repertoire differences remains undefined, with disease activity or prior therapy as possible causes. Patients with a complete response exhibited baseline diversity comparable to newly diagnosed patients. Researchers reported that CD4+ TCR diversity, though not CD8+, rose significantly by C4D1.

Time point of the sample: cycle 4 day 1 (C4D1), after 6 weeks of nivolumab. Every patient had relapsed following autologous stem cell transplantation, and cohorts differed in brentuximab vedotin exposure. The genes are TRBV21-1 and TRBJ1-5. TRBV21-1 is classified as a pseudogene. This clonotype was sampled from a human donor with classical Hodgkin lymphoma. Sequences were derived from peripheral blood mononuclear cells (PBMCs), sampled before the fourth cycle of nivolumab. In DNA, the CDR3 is TGTGCCAGCAGCCCCCCCGGGCGGACGCATAGCAATCAGCCCCAGCATTTT. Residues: CASSPPGRTHSNQPQHF.